The TCR beta chain under discussion was sequenced for a study of human T cells and chemical hapten exposure. Study background: Read at 6 days, the patch tests placed 0.01% DPC on the upper back.

As to this clonotype: The antigen is not known.

One entry per CDR3 protein results from TCRdb running MiXCR on the RACE reads. The sample records 150,000 to 200,000 distinct CDR3 sequences, about 31% being singletons. Trimming cost V 0 bases and J 5 bases, with 9 bases left between them. The V gene's germline CDR1 is SGHRS and CDR2 YFSETQ. The CDR3 sequence is 13 residues long. Study-level findings and limits: The study found expanded TCRs formed significantly more large CDR3 similarity clusters than controls. The donor cohort had alopecia, so its immune response may not match that of healthy people.

Noted time point: pre-sensitization, week 0. The treatment is: therapeutic diphenylcyclopropenone sensitization with weekly scalp DPC. V gene TRBV5-1 combines with J gene TRBJ2-7; D is unclear. Material: whole blood, obtained in connection with sensitization to the hapten diphenylcyclopropenone (DPC). The TCR sequence derives from a woman between 25 and 40 years old with alopecia areata. Some clones in this sample may be carry-over from other donors' samples. CDR3 bases: TGCGCCAGCAGCTTGGACAGCCTAGACGAGCAGTACTTC. Translation: CASSLDSLDEQYF.